This T cell receptor (beta chain) was found in a study of CD4 T cells in relation to SARS-CoV-2 and coronaviruses. General observations from the study: Monoreactive clones expanded significantly more to SARS-CoV-2 than crossreactive clones did.

The repertoire was sequenced with immunoSEQ multiplex PCR; TCRdb's copy has only in-frame clones and lacks some. The profile shows tens of thousands of clones, 84% of them singletons. Only a few counts were recorded for this clone. The antigen is unknown. The sequence derives from an adult with COVID-19. The sequenced material came from naive CD4+ T cells from PBMCs, cultured in vitro. Subset described: naive CD4+ T cells isolated by negative enrichment.

The CDR3 bases are TGTGCCAGCTCACCCCGACAAGACTACGAGCAGTACTTC. Amino acids: CASSPRQDYEQYF. The chain uses TRBV18 and TRBJ2-7; the D is unclear. This CDR3 has 13 amino acids. Trimming cost V 3 bases and J 3 bases, with 9 bases left between them. Germline lookup yields CDR1 KGHSH and CDR2 LQKENI.